These 6 T cell receptor beta chains came from one sample sequenced in a study of T cells in Graves' hyperthyroidism and ophthalmopathy. From RNA transcripts, TCR beta CDR3 regions were amplified. The HTBI primer set drove a first-round RT-PCR of the TCR CDR3. TCRdb re-derived calls from the multiplex PCR reads in MiXCR, one entry per CDR3 protein. The sample yields under 700,000 distinct CDR3 sequences, roughly 46% seen once. Sequencing was carried out using peripheral blood or thyroid tissue (not recorded which). The origin of the receptors is a woman between 18 and 30 years old with Graves' hyperthyroidism.

The J gene is TRBJ2-5, the V gene TRBV2; 10 nucleotides line up with TRBD2. Germline lookup yields CDR1 SNHLY and CDR2 FYNNEI. The CDR3 contains 16 residues. Germline trimming cut 6 bases from V and 1 base from J; bases unmatched to any gene: 8. For the CDR3, the DNA is TGTGCCAGCAGGCTACTAGCGGGAAGACTCCAAGAGACCCAGTACTTC. It is translated as CASRLLAGRLQETQYF.

The chain uses TRBV27 and TRBJ2-5; no reliable D call. CDR1 MNHEY and CDR2 SMNVEV come from the germline V gene (reference sequence). The V end lost 6 bases, the J end lost 2 bases, and 10 bases lay between the germline ends. The CDR3 is made up of 13 amino acids. CDR3 sequence reads: CASRQLEQETQYF. DNA for the CDR3: TGTGCCAGCAGGCAGTTGGAACAAGAGACCCAGTACTTC.

The genes are TRBV29-1 and TRBJ2-7; 13 bases match TRBD2. V gave up 4 bases and J gave up 2 bases; unmatched junction bases: 8. The germline gives CDR1 SQVTM, CDR2 ANQGSEA. This CDR3 comprises 16 residues. The CDR3 loop reads CSVGGLAGVDPYEQYF. Here the CDR3 DNA reads TGCAGCGTTGGAGGACTAGCGGGAGTCGATCCCTACGAGCAGTACTTC.

This clonotype was counted many times. This chain uses TRBV10-3 with TRBJ1-1; D remains unclear. The CDR3 has 13 residues. Trimming pared 10 bases from V and 5 bases from J, leaving 17 bases between. Germline-derived CDR1 and CDR2 are ENHRY and SYGVKD. CDR3 nucleotide sequence: TGTGCCACGCAGGACGTATGGGGAACTGAAGCTTTCTTT. Translating gives CATQDVWGTEAFF.

CDR3 loop: CASRRTGFDEQFF. The CDR3 DNA follows: TGTGCCAGCAGACGGACAGGGTTCGATGAGCAGTTCTTC. J is TRBJ2-7 and V is TRBV2, with 8 bases aligning to TRBD1. The J call may not be correct, given that the DNA end is closer to TRBJ2-1. The CDR3 has 13 residues. Germline V CDR1 and CDR2: SNHLY, FYNNEI.

To note about this clonotype: The conserved phenylalanine or tryptophan normally closing the CDR3 is absent here, so this likely arose from a read error. This rearrangement joins TRBV24-1 to TRBJ1-2; D might be TRBD1 (5 bases). CDR1 is KGHDR and CDR2 is SFDVKD in the germline V gene. Trimming removed 4 bases from V and 9 bases from J, with 20 bases in between. The CDR3 extends over 15 amino acids. The CDR3 coding sequence is TGTGCCACCAGTGAGTCCCGGGACGGCCCTCGAAGCTACACCGTC. Its protein product is CATSESRDGPRSYTV.